The T cell receptor (beta chain) described here comes from a study of cytomegalovirus exposure and HLA in healthy donors. Background on the study: The same platform was used for the roughly 110 validation repertoires as for the approximately 630 first-cohort repertoires, as reported in a later analysis. Study outcomes and limitations: In vitro data verified a few CMV-associated chains as specific for CMV antigens.

Germline loops: CDR1 MNHEY, CDR2 SMNVEV (reference sequence). The CDR3 spans 16 residues. Germline trimming cut 6 bases from V and 4 bases from J; bases unmatched to any gene: 11. The donors were part of the validation cohort of around 110 subjects. That cohort was separate from the first cohort, which comprised 500 to 700 subjects. This clone was detected only once. Its antigen is not identified. Clones were sequenced by immunoSEQ multiplex PCR, and TCRdb holds only the in-frame ones, with some missing. The data show some 250,000 clones, 70% to 90% seen once. The sequenced sample consisted of PBMCs. The TCR sequence derives from a woman aged 25 to 39 in good health and CMV-seropositive. The J gene is TRBJ1-5, the V gene TRBV27; TRBD1 matches at 8 bases. CDR3 amino acids: CASSLQGGLGNQPQHF. CDR3 in DNA: TGTGCCAGCAGCCTACAGGGGGGATTGGGGAATCAGCCCCAGCATTTT.